A single sample gave rise to the 20 T cell receptor beta chains below, sequenced in a study of OX40 agonist ivuxolimab in advanced cancers. Here immunoSEQ multiplex PCR was the method, and the copy in TCRdb shows in-frame clones only, minus some. This sample yields several thousand clones, of which about two thirds are seen a single time; roughly 28% belongs to the top ten. The specimen was CD4+ or CD8+ T cells sorted from blood, collected in a trial of the OX40 agonist ivuxolimab. These receptors all stem from an adult with an advanced solid tumor such as melanoma, head and neck, liver or kidney cancer.

This clone was picked up a small number of times. It is unclear where the CDR3 begins or ends on the DNA, so no DNA is shown, and the CDR3 is as TCRdb lists it. The genes are TRBV27 and TRBJ1-4. The germline V gene encodes CDR1 MNHEY and CDR2 SMNVEV (reference sequence). The length of the CDR3 is 17 amino acids, counting both ends. This CDR3 reads CASNLTGGGRGTKNCFF.

This chain links TRBV6-5 with TRBJ2-2, with no clear D. Germline V gene sequence: CDR1 MNHEY, CDR2 SVGAGI. CDR3 size: 13 residues. V lost 0 bases and J lost 6, with 5 bases in between. The CDR3 coding sequence is TGTGCCAGCAGTTACTCGCTGGCCGGGGAGCTGTTTTTT. Protein sequence: CASSYSLAGELFF.

This clone was seen ten or more times. This chain connects TRBV27 to TRBJ2-7, with TRBD1 matching over 8 bases. Germline loops: CDR1 MNHEY, CDR2 SMNVEV (reference sequence). CDR3 size: 16 residues. The V segment lost 4 bases and the J segment 3 bases; nucleotides outside the gene matches: 11. The CDR3 reads CASSSLPGQGYYEQYF. DNA of the CDR3: TGTGCCAGCAGTTCTCTGCCTGGACAGGGATACTACGAGCAGTACTTC.

This sequence joins TRBV6-1 and TRBJ2-7; TRBD2 aligns across 11 bases. V was pared by 3 bases and J by 3 bases, with 13 bases of the junction left unmatched. Germline V gene data show CDR1 as MNHNS and CDR2 as SASEGT. The CDR3 runs to 18 residues. CDR3 coding DNA: TGTGCCAGCAGTGATACGCCGGTTCAACTAGCGGGAGTCTACGAGCAGTACTTC. Translating it yields CASSDTPVQLAGVYEQYF.

The J gene is TRBJ2-3, the V gene TRBV7-2; D unclear. The V gene's germline CDR1 is SGHTA and CDR2 FQGNSA. V was cut by 5 bases and J by 0 bases, with 9 bases left in between. The CDR3 extends over 14 amino acids. DNA of the CDR3: TGTGCCAGCAGCCTCCTGGGAAGCACAGATACGCAGTATTTT. This codes for CASSLLGSTDTQYF.

This chain connects TRBV7-9 to TRBJ2-3, with D unclear. Trimming shortened V by 3 bases and J by 6 bases, and 4 bases separated the two germline ends. Germline loops: CDR1 SEHNR, CDR2 FQNEAQ (reference sequence). This CDR3 has 11 residues. CDR3 DNA sequence: TGTGCCAGCAGCTTCATGGATACGCAGTATTTT. Translating it yields CASSFMDTQYF.

The chain links TRBV4-2 to TRBJ2-3; perhaps TRBD1 as D (5 bases). CDR1 LGHNA and CDR2 YNFKEQ come from the germline V gene. With 4 bases removed from V and 11 bases from J, the gap between germline ends came to 13 bases. CDR3 length: 12 residues. DNA of the CDR3: TGTGCCAGCAGCCCTGACAGAAGTATGCAGTATTTT. Its protein product is CASSPDRSMQYF.

J is TRBJ1-5 and V is TRBV7-9, with D possibly matching TRBD1 (5 bases). The germline gives CDR1 SEHNR, CDR2 FQNEAQ (reference sequence). V lost 3 bases and J 3 bases, leaving 15 bases between the germline ends. The CDR3 covers 16 residues. The CDR3 protein is CASSFQGMGNNQPQHF. The CDR3 DNA reads as TGTGCCAGCAGCTTTCAGGGCATGGGAAACAATCAGCCCCAGCATTTT.

This sequence joins TRBV13 and TRBJ2-2; D possibly uses TRBD1 or TRBD2 (5 bases each). This CDR3 comprises 13 residues. V was trimmed by 6 bases and J by 1 base, leaving 6 bases between them. The V gene's germline CDR1 is PRHDT and CDR2 FYEKMQ (reference sequence). The CDR3 spells CASRRGNTGELFF. The CDR3, as DNA: TGTGCCAGCAGGAGGGGGAACACCGGGGAGCTGTTTTTT. The variable domain in full, with the rest retrieved from reference TRBV13 and TRBJ2-2, is AAGVIQSPRHLIKEKRETATLKCYPIPRHDTVYWYQQGPGQDPQFLISFYEKMQSDKGSIPDRFSAQQFSDYHSELNMSSLELGDSALYFCASRRGNTGELFFGEGSRLTVL.

V and J are TRBV7-3 and TRBJ2-3; no definite D call. CDR1 is SGHTA and CDR2 is FQGTGA in the germline V gene. This CDR3 contains 12 residues. V shed 7 bases and J shed 3 bases, with 8 bases lying between them. CDR3 DNA: TGTGCCAGCAACCCCAGGACAGATACGCAGTATTTT. This encodes CASNPRTDTQYF.

The rearrangement links TRBV27 to TRBJ2-7, with 11 nucleotides matching TRBD1. The CDR3 totals 15 residues. V was pared by 3 bases and J by 3 bases, with 4 bases of the junction left unmatched. Germline CDR1 MNHEY, CDR2 SMNVEV (reference sequence). The CDR3 region has the DNA TGTGCCAGCAGTTTGGGGGGACAGGGGGGCTACGAGCAGTACTTC. Amino acid sequence: CASSLGGQGGYEQYF.

This clone was counted ten times or more. The chain links TRBV5-1 to TRBJ2-7, with TRBD1 matching over 9 bases. The V and J ends lost 0 bases and 6 bases, in that order; junction bases with no gene match: 7. The CDR3 contains 15 residues. Per germline, CDR1 SGHRS and CDR2 YFSETQ. The CDR3 sequence is CASSLEGTGSREQYF. DNA for the CDR3: TGCGCCAGCAGCTTGGAGGGGACAGGGTCCCGCGAGCAGTACTTC.

The chain recombines TRBV25-1 with TRBJ1-1; 7 positions agree with TRBD1. The trim removed 2 bases at V and 3 bases at J, leaving 3 bases unmatched. Germline CDR1 is MGHDK and CDR2 is SYGVNS. The CDR3 is 14 residues long. The CDR3 here is CASSERQGHTEAFF. In nucleotides, the CDR3 is TGTGCCAGCAGTGAAAGACAGGGCCACACTGAAGCTTTCTTT.

The V and J genes are TRBV27 and TRBJ1-1, with TRBD1 matching 9 bases. The CDR3 has 16 amino acids. Trimming at V came to 5 bases and at J to 0 bases, leaving 7 bases not matched to a gene. Germline loops: CDR1 MNHEY, CDR2 SMNVEV (reference sequence). The CDR3 here is CASSPWGTGMNTEAFF. In DNA, the CDR3 is TGTGCCAGCAGTCCGTGGGGGACAGGGATGAACACTGAAGCTTTCTTT.

The chain has TRBV13 and TRBJ2-2; TRBD2 aligns across 11 bases. V lost 5 bases and J lost 4; bases outside the gene matches: 9. This CDR3 is built from 17 residues. CDR1 PRHDT and CDR2 FYEKMQ come from the germline V gene (reference sequence). CDR3 sequence reads: CASSAASTSGSTGELFF. CDR3 in DNA: TGTGCCAGCAGCGCCGCTAGTACTAGCGGGAGCACCGGGGAGCTGTTTTTT.

The genes are TRBV4-2 and TRBJ2-7; 9 nucleotides line up with TRBD2. Germline V gene lookup returns CDR1 LGHNA and CDR2 YNFKEQ. The CDR3 totals 15 residues. Trimming at V came to 0 bases and at J to 3 bases, leaving 3 bases not matched to a gene. The CDR3 nucleotides read TGTGCCAGCAGCCAAGATAGCGGGAGCTTCTACGAGCAGTACTTC. As protein: CASSQDSGSFYEQYF.

The chain carries TRBV2 and TRBJ1-3; no clear D. With 8 bases removed from V and 0 bases from J, the gap between germline ends came to 14 bases. Germline CDR1 SNHLY, CDR2 FYNNEI. This CDR3 has 15 residues. This chain's CDR3 is CASEETAFSGNTIYF. The CDR3 nucleotides read TGTGCCAGCGAAGAGACTGCCTTCTCTGGAAACACCATATATTTT. The variable domain in full, completed from reference TRBV2 and TRBJ1-3, reads EPEVTQTPSHQVTQMGQEVILRCVPISNHLYFYWYRQILGQKVEFLVSFYNNEISEKSEIFDDQFSVERPDGSNFTLKIRSTKLEDSAMYFCASEETAFSGNTIYFGEGSWLTVV.

The chain is built from TRBV7-9 and TRBJ2-7, with D hard to call. The V end was cut by 5 bases, the J end by 2 bases, with 10 bases between. CDR1 and CDR2 (germline): SEHNR, FQNEAQ (reference sequence). The CDR3 has 13 residues. CDR3 region: CASSRDFTYEQYF. CDR3 nucleotides: TGTGCCAGCAGCCGTGACTTCACCTACGAGCAGTACTTC.

This clone is large by share. J is TRBJ2-3 and V is TRBV4-3, with no clear D. The CDR3 is made up of 16 amino acids. Germline-derived CDR1 and CDR2 are LGHNA and YSLEER. Between the trimmed V and J ends, which lost 1 base and 0 bases, there was a span of 11 bases. CDR3 protein: CASSQGIDSSTDTQYF. The CDR3 DNA reads as TGCGCCAGCAGCCAAGGGATCGACTCTAGCACAGATACGCAGTATTTT.

The V and J genes are TRBV9 and TRBJ1-1; no clear D. V was shortened by 0 bases and J by 5 bases, with 8 bases between the two germline ends. The CDR3 consists of 13 residues. The V gene's germline CDR1 is SGDLS and CDR2 YYNGEE. This CDR3 is CASSVEAGTEAFF. CDR3 nucleotide sequence: TGTGCCAGCAGCGTAGAAGCCGGGACTGAAGCTTTCTTT. Full variable domain (missing parts from reference TRBV9 and TRBJ1-1): DSGVTQTPKHLITATGQRVTLRCSPRSGDLSVYWYQQSLDQGLQFLIQYYNGEERAKGNILERFSAQQFPDLHSELNLSSLELGDSALYFCASSVEAGTEAFFGQGTRLTVV.